The entry below describes one T cell receptor beta chain. Its antigen remains unidentified. Per germline, CDR1 PRHDT and CDR2 FYEKMQ (reference sequence). The V end was cut by 2 bases, the J end by 4 bases, with 6 bases between. The length of the CDR3 is 13 residues. The sample comes from a study of graft-versus-host responses after intestinal transplantation. TCRdb keeps only in-frame clones here, not all; method: immunoSEQ multiplex PCR. The sample includes about 70,000 clones, around 95% seen only once; the top ten take less than 0.55%. Overall study results and limits: Some GvH clones were seen earlier in gut or blood, suggesting intestinal origin.

The receptor was derived from a human donor who received an intestinal transplant. The genes are TRBV13 and TRBJ2-1; D is unresolved. The sequencing here drew on unstimulated CD8+ T cells sorted from spleen or lymph node cells, taken before intestinal transplant. CDR3 sequence (DNA): TGTGCCAGCAGCTTATCACAGTACAATGAGCAGTTCTTC. Translation gives CASSLSQYNEQFF.